Listed below are T cell receptor beta chains from one sample, sequenced in a study of CD8 T cells in ankylosing spondylitis. Via MiXCR, TCRdb re-called the 5' RACE reads, giving one row per CDR3 protein. The sample has about 330,000 distinct CDR3 sequences, less than 10% seen once. The sequencing sample was made of blood, either unsorted or a sorted T cell fraction (not recorded which). The receptor set was obtained from a male donor with ankylosing spondylitis. The CDR3 runs from the conserved cysteine through the conserved F or W.

j_gene	v_gene	CDR3aa
TRBJ2-4	TRBV9	CASSQSTYLAKNIQYF
TRBJ2-7	TRBV9	CASSVGGNSAHEQYF
TRBJ2-7	TRBV20-1	CSARRDYEQYF
TRBJ2-5	TRBV11-2	CASSLGSARETQYF
TRBJ2-5	TRBV12-3/TRBV12-4	CASRGAGETQYF
TRBJ1-4	TRBV3-1	CASSQADWNEKLFF
TRBJ2-5	TRBV6-2/TRBV6-3	CASSLGSRTGEETQYF
TRBJ2-2	TRBV15	CATSRSGSIAGELFF
TRBJ1-4	TRBV18	CASSPGVPDEKLFF
TRBJ2-1	TRBV20-1	CSAERIGDFYNEQFF
TRBJ2-2	TRBV28	CASRETSPIGELFF
TRBJ1-4	TRBV27	CASSQGTGEKLFF
TRBJ2-7	TRBV11-3	CASETGQGIHEQYF
TRBJ2-6	TRBV20-1	CSASSWGQSNSGANVLTF
TRBJ2-3	TRBV20-1	CSARRSTDTQYF
TRBJ2-2	TRBV10-2	CASNRDRYTGELFF